This T cell receptor (beta chain) was documented in a study of OX40 agonist ivuxolimab in advanced cancers. Overall study: The dose-escalation cohort had hepatocellular carcinoma, melanoma, renal cell or head and neck cancer. Of mixed ages from about 20 to 90 and averaging around 60 years, the group was approximately 80% male.

Profiled with immunoSEQ multiplex PCR; TCRdb holds only in-frame clones, not every one. The sample lists some 11,000 clones, over 65% occurring once. Germline loops: CDR1 MRHNA, CDR2 SNTAGT. V was cut by 8 bases and J by 8 bases, with 27 bases left in between. The CDR3 contains 17 residues. The study, taken as a whole, reports: Low normalized T-cell clonal expansion also characterized some of the nonresponders. Undetermined was the antigen specificity of the expanded peripheral T cells.

Concerning this clone itself: Its antigen is still unknown.

The chain is built from TRBV6-4 and TRBJ1-4; tentative D call: TRBD1 (5 bases). The material sequenced was CD4+ or CD8+ T cells sorted from blood, taken in a trial of the OX40 agonist ivuxolimab. This clonotype was sampled from an adult with an advanced solid tumor such as melanoma, head and neck, liver or kidney cancer. The CDR3 is CASSYHTPGQGGEKLFF. Written as DNA, the CDR3 is TGTGCCAGCTCCTACCATACCCCAGGGCAGGGTGGAGAAAAACTGTTTTTT.